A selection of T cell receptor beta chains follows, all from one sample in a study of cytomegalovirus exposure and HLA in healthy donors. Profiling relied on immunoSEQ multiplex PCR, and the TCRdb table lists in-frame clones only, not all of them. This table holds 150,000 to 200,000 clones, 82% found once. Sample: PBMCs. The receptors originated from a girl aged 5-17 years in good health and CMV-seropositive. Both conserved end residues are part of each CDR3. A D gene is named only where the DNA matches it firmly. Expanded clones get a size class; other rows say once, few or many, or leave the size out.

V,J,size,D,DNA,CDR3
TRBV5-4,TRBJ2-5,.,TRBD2,TGTGCCAGCAGCTTGAGCGGGGTCAGGAGAGAGACCCAGTACTTC,CASSLSGVRRETQYF
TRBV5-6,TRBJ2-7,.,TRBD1,TGTGCCAGCAGCTGGGGGACAGGGAGGACCTACGAGCAGTACTTC,CASSWGTGRTYEQYF
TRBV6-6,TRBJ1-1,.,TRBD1,TGTGCCAGCAGTGGACGGGACAGTGATCCAAACACTGAAGCTTTCTTT,CASSGRDSDPNTEAFF
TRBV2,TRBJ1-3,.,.,TGTGCCAGTAGAGGGGGATCTGGAAACACCATATATTTT,CASRGGSGNTIYF
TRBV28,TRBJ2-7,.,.,TGTGCCACCCAGACACCGAGCTACGAGCAGTACTTC,CATQTPSYEQYF
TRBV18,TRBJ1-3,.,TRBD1,TGTGCCAGCTCGCGCAGGGGGCCCTCTGGAAACACCATATATTTT,CASSRRGPSGNTIYF
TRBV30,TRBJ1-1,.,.,TGTGCCTGGAGCGACGGACAAAACACTGAAGCTTTCTTT,CAWSDGQNTEAFF
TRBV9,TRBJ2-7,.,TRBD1,TGTGCCAGCAGCGCGCCGGGACAGGGGTCCTACGAGCAGTACTTC,CASSAPGQGSYEQYF
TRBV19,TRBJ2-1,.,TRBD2,TGTGCCAGTAGACTAGCGGGAGTGGTTGAGCAGTTCTTC,CASRLAGVVEQFF
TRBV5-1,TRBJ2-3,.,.,TGCGCCAGCAGCTTGACCGGGGGACTCACAGATACGCAGTATTTT,CASSLTGGLTDTQYF
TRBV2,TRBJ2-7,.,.,TGTGCCAGCAGTGAATCCGGGGTACAATCCTACGAGCAGTACTTC,CASSESGVQSYEQYF
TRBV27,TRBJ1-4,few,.,TGTGCCAGCAGTTTATCGTGGCAGTTTGGCGAAAAACTGTTTTTT,CASSLSWQFGEKLFF
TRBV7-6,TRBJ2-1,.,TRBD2,TGTGCCAGCAGCGCATATAGCGGGAGGGACAATGAGCAGTTCTTC,CASSAYSGRDNEQFF
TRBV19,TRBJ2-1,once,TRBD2,TGTGCCAGTAGTGGGCTAGCGGGGGGGCCCTATGAGCAGTTCTTC,CASSGLAGGPYEQFF
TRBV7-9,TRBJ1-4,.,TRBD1,TGTGCCAGCAGCTTATGGGACAGCTTTACCTCTGCTGAAAAACTGTTTTTT,CASSLWDSFTSAEKLFF
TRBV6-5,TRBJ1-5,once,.,TGTGCCAGCAGTTACTCGACAGATCAGCCCCAGCATTTT,CASSYSTDQPQHF
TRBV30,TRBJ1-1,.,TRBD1,TGTGCCTGGAGCCTGACAGGGGGGAACACTGAAGCTTTCTTT,CAWSLTGGNTEAFF
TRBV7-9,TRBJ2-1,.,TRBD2,TGTGCCAGCAGTCGAGCGGGGGGTCGGTACAATGAGCAGTTCTTC,CASSRAGGRYNEQFF
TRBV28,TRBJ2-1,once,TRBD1,TGTGCCAGCAGTTTGCCTGGGACAGGGCTTGATGAGCAGTTCTTC,CASSLPGTGLDEQFF
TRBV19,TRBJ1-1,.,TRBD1,TGTGCCAGTAGTATGACAGGGCTCGTCACTGAAGCTTTCTTT,CASSMTGLVTEAFF
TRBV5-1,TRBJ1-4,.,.,TGCGCCAGCAGCTTGGAGGGCAGGGGAAGAAAACTGTTTTTT,CASSLEGRGRKLFF
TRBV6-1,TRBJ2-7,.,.,TGTGCCAGCAGTGATGGGGGGTCCTTCTCCTACGAGCAGTACTTC,CASSDGGSFSYEQYF
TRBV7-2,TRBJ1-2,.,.,TGTGCCAGCAGCTTAGGACCACAGGGAAGGGCGAGGAACTATGGCTACACCTTC,CASSLGPQGRARNYGYTF
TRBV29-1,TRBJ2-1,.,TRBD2,TGCAGCGTTTCTGGAACTAGCGGGACCTACAATGAGCAGTTCTTC,CSVSGTSGTYNEQFF
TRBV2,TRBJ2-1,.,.,TGTGCCAGCACTTCTGAGAGTTCCTACAATGAGCAGTTCTTC,CASTSESSYNEQFF
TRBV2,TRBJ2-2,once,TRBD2,TGTGCCAGCAAATTACTAGCGCTAAGGGAGCTGTTTTTT,CASKLLALRELFF
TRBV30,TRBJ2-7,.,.,TGTGCCTGGTCGAGAGGTATGGTCTACGAGCAGTACTTC,CAWSRGMVYEQYF
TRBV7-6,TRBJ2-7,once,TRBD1,TGTGCCAGCAGCGCGTACAGGGGTCTCTCCTACGAGCAGTACTTC,CASSAYRGLSYEQYF
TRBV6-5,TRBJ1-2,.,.,TGTGCCAGCAGTTATTTACAGGGCTATGGCTACACCTTC,CASSYLQGYGYTF
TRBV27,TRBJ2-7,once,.,TGTGCCAGCAGACCTCGGGAACAGGGACCACGCGAGCAGTACTTC,CASRPREQGPREQYF
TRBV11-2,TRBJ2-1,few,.,TGTGCCAGCAGCCCCACGGTCGCGTACAATGAGCAGTTCTTC,CASSPTVAYNEQFF
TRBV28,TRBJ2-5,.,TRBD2,TGTGCCAGCACTTTAGCGGGGACGGCACAAGAGACCCAGTACTTC,CASTLAGTAQETQYF
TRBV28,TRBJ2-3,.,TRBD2,TGTGCCAGCATCCCGGGGACTAGCTTCTCCACAGATACGCAGTATTTT,CASIPGTSFSTDTQYF
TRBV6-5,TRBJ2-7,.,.,TGTGCCAGCAGTTACCTCGTGGGGGGGCTCTACGAGCAGTACTTC,CASSYLVGGLYEQYF
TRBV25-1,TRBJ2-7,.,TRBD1,TGTGCCAGCAGTGCAGGGGGTCAGACCTACGAGCAGTACTTC,CASSAGGQTYEQYF
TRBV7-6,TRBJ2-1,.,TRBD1,TGTGCCAGCAGCTTAGCCTATGACAGGGGGCATGAGCAGTTCTTC,CASSLAYDRGHEQFF
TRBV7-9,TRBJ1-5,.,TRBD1,TGTGCCAGCAGCTCACGAACGACAGGGGGCAATCAGCCCCAGCATTTT,CASSSRTTGGNQPQHF
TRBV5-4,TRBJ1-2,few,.,TGTGCCAGCAGCAAACCGGGAGATTATGGCTACACCTTC,CASSKPGDYGYTF
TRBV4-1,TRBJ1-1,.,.,TGCGCCAGCAGCCAAGACGGTCCTATGAACACTGAAGCTTTCTTT,CASSQDGPMNTEAFF
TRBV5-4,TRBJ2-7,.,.,TGTGCCAGCAGCTTGCCGGGCGGGGACTACGAGCAGTACTTC,CASSLPGGDYEQYF
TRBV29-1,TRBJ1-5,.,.,TGCAGCGTTGGCTGGCAAGCGGGTCAGCCCCAGCATTTT,CSVGWQAGQPQHF
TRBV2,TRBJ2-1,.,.,TGTGCCAGCAGTGGAACGGACAGATACAATGAGCAGTTCTTC,CASSGTDRYNEQFF
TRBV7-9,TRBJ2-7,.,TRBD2,TGTGCCAGCAGCTTAGGAGTTGCTAGCGGGAGTATCTACGAGCAGTACTTC,CASSLGVASGSIYEQYF
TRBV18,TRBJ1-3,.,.,TGTGCCAGCTCACCACCGGCGAGGGTGTCTGGAAACACCATATATTTT,CASSPPARVSGNTIYF
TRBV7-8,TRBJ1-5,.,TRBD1,TGTGCCAGCAGCCCCGGGACAGGGGGAAGCAATCAGCCCCAGCATTTT,CASSPGTGGSNQPQHF
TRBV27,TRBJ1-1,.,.,TGTGCCAGCAGTTTTCGGGGGGCGAACACTGAAGCTTTCTTT,CASSFRGANTEAFF
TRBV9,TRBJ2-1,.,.,TGTGCCAGCAGCGTATCAGGGGTTTCCTACAATGAGCAGTTCTTC,CASSVSGVSYNEQFF